Below, 28 T cell receptor beta chains from the same sample are listed, as sequenced in a study of coeliac disease. Data came from immunoSEQ multiplex PCR; TCRdb stores just in-frame clones and leaves some out. The data contain 3,500 to 4,500 clones, roughly three quarters of them singletons. Material: intraepithelial lymphocytes from the gut. The receptors derive from a man aged 30-40 years with celiac disease.

This clone was seen a few times. This chain connects TRBV6-1 to TRBJ1-2; 10 bases match TRBD1. J lost 7 bases, V lost 2 bases, and 13 bases had no gene match. CDR1 is MNHNS and CDR2 is SASEGT in the germline V gene. The CDR3 length is 17 residues. In DNA, the CDR3 is TGTGCCAGCAGTGAACTAAGATCCGGGACAGGGGCTCCTGGCTACACCTTC. It codes for CASSELRSGTGAPGYTF.

CDR3 coding DNA: TGTGCCATCGGTAATCAGCCCCAGCATTTT. Translation gives CAIGNQPQHF. The V call is TRBV28, the J call TRBJ1-5, with D hard to call. The CDR3 is 10 residues long. V shed 10 bases and J shed 4 bases, with 5 bases lying between them. The germline gives CDR1 MDHEN, CDR2 SYDVKM.

This chain connects TRBV7-8 to TRBJ2-1; 12 bases align to TRBD2. CDR1 SGHVS and CDR2 FQNEAQ come from the germline V gene. The CDR3 runs to 19 residues. J lost 0 bases, V lost 6 bases, and 12 bases had no gene match. The CDR3 sequence is CASRPGLAGLPSSYNEQFF. In DNA, the CDR3 is TGTGCCAGCAGGCCCGGACTAGCGGGGTTACCGAGCTCCTACAATGAGCAGTTCTTC. Combining the CDR3 with reference TRBV7-8 and TRBJ2-1 gives the whole variable domain GAGVSQSPRYKVAKRGQDVALRCDPISGHVSLFWYQQALGQGPEFLTYFQNEAQLDKSGLPSDRFFAERPEGSVSTLKIQRTQQEDSAVYLCASRPGLAGLPSSYNEQFFGPGTRLTVL.

This clone was counted a few times. The chain carries TRBV19 and TRBJ2-7, with 7 bases aligning to TRBD2. The CDR3 has 13 residues. Germline V gene lookup returns CDR1 LNHDA and CDR2 SQIVND (reference sequence). The junction had 5 bases not matched to a gene; V was cut back by 5 bases and J by 4 bases. As DNA, the CDR3 is TGTGCCAGTAGTGCCGGGGGAGGGTACGAGCAGTACTTC. Its translation: CASSAGGGYEQYF.

The chain employs TRBV11-2 and TRBJ1-2; 9 bases map to TRBD1. Germline-derived CDR1 and CDR2 are SGHAT and FQNNGV. This CDR3 region has 15 residues. The V and J ends lost 5 bases and 2 bases, in that order; junction bases with no gene match: 6. CDR3 DNA: TGTGCCAGCAGCAATCAAGGACAGGGGAACTATGGCTACACCTTC. The encoded protein is CASSNQGQGNYGYTF.

V and J are TRBV7-9 and TRBJ1-2; TRBD1 aligns across 8 bases. Trimming took 5 bases from V and 8 from J; bases not matched to a gene: 13. The CDR3 extends over 15 amino acids. The germline V gene encodes CDR1 SEHNR and CDR2 FQNEAQ (reference sequence). As DNA, the CDR3 is TGTGCCAGCAGCCCGACGGGACAGGTGCGGAGCGGCTACACCTTC. This gives the protein CASSPTGQVRSGYTF.

This clone was counted a single time. The rearrangement joins TRBV6-5 to TRBJ2-5; 10 nucleotides align to TRBD1. V shed 0 bases, J shed 7 bases, and the junction held 2 bases outside the gene matches. CDR3 length equals 14 residues. Looked up from germline, CDR1 is MNHEY and CDR2 is SVGAGI. The CDR3 spells CASSYSGQGGTQYF. The CDR3 bases are TGTGCCAGCAGTTACTCCGGACAGGGGGGGACCCAGTACTTC.

A few counts support this clone. This chain joins TRBV7-2 and TRBJ2-3, with 10 bases that match TRBD2. The CDR3 sequence is 18 residues long. CDR1 is SGHTA, CDR2 FQGNSA, per germline. V dropped 1 base and J dropped 2; count of bases not matched to a gene: 9. CDR3 DNA: TGTGCCAGCAGCTTAGTGGGACTAGCGCTACTACCCACAGATACGCAGTATTTT. It codes for CASSLVGLALLPTDTQYF.

The V call is TRBV6-1, the J call TRBJ2-3; TRBD2 matches 8 bases. This CDR3 is built from 14 residues. J lost 1 base, V lost 4 bases, and 1 base had no gene match. Germline lookup yields CDR1 MNHNS and CDR2 SASEGT. The CDR3 DNA follows: TGTGCCAGCAGTGGAGCGGGAGGCACAGATACGCAGTATTTT. Translation: CASSGAGGTDTQYF.

This clone was picked up a small number of times. The chain is built from TRBV28 and TRBJ2-3; TRBD1 matches 9 bases. The CDR3 extends over 16 amino acids. CDR1 is MDHEN and CDR2 is SYDVKM in the germline V gene. V lost 6 bases and J lost 3; bases outside the gene matches: 10. The chain's CDR3 is CASSLPWGQGTDTQYF. The CDR3 coding sequence is TGTGCCAGCAGCCTACCCTGGGGACAGGGTACAGATACGCAGTATTTT.

The chain joins TRBV28 to TRBJ1-2; D perhaps matches TRBD1 (5 bases). V lost 6 bases, J lost 5 bases, and 16 bases lay in between. The length of the CDR3 is 14 residues. From germline, CDR1 is MDHEN and CDR2 SYDVKM. The CDR3: CASRAGTGLYGYTF. In DNA form, the CDR3 reads TGTGCCAGCAGGGCCGGGACGGGACTTTATGGCTACACCTTC.

The genes are TRBV7-2 and TRBJ2-7; weak D call: TRBD1 (6 bases). This CDR3 is built from 14 residues. Between the trimmed V and J ends, which lost 5 bases and 3 bases, there was a span of 14 bases. Germline V gene data show CDR1 as SGHTA and CDR2 as FQGNSA. The chain's CDR3 is CASSQSRDNYEQYF. For the CDR3, the DNA is TGTGCCAGCAGCCAAAGCCGGGACAACTACGAGCAGTACTTC.

The chain couples TRBV10-3 to TRBJ2-7; the D gene is possibly TRBD1 (6 bases). CDR3 length equals 15 residues. The germline V gene encodes CDR1 ENHRY and CDR2 SYGVKD. The ends were cut back, 7 bases at V and 4 bases at J, with 20 bases in the middle. The CDR3 loop is CAINPPQGCEYEQYF. The CDR3 bases are TGTGCCATCAATCCTCCACAGGGTTGTGAGTACGAGCAGTACTTC.

The chain employs TRBV27 and TRBJ2-3, with D hard to call. V was clipped by 2 bases and J by 3 bases, with 6 bases between them. The CDR3 runs to 13 residues. The germline V gene encodes CDR1 MNHEY and CDR2 SMNVEV (reference sequence). The CDR3 DNA reads TGTGCCAGCAGTTTAATGTTAACAGATACGCAGTATTTT. Translating gives CASSLMLTDTQYF.

The chain uses TRBV5-1 and TRBJ1-2; TRBD1 might be the D (5 bases). With 4 bases removed from V and 3 bases from J, the gap between germline ends came to 16 bases. The CDR3 totals 15 residues. Germline values: CDR1 SGHRS, CDR2 YFSETQ. CDR3 sequence reads: CASSPGGGSDYGYTF. For the CDR3, the DNA is TGCGCCAGCAGCCCCGGTGGGGGGAGCGACTATGGCTACACCTTC.

The V and J genes are TRBV15 and TRBJ2-7, with TRBD2 as a possible D gene (6 bases). This CDR3 is 14 amino acids long. Germline CDR1 and CDR2: LNHNV and YYDKDF (reference sequence). V was clipped by 8 bases and J by 7 bases, with 21 bases between them. The CDR3 DNA reads TGTGCCACCCGAGGGGAGGCCTCGAATGGAGAGCAGTACTTC. Protein sequence: CATRGEASNGEQYF.

This clone was observed a few times. The gene calls are TRBV11-1 and TRBJ2-4, with D possibly being TRBD1 (6 bases). The CDR3 has 15 residues. Germline V gene data show CDR1 as SGHAT and CDR2 as FQDESV (reference sequence). The V end lost 2 bases, the J end lost 5 bases, and 13 bases lay between the germline ends. Written as DNA, the CDR3 is TGTGCCAGCAGCTTACGCCAGGGGCGGGAAAACATTCAGTACTTC. Amino acid sequence: CASSLRQGRENIQYF.

The rearrangement uses TRBV13 and TRBJ1-6, with a tentative D call TRBD1 (6 bases). The CDR3 spans 14 residues. Looked up from germline, CDR1 is PRHDT and CDR2 is FYEKMQ (reference sequence). With 6 bases removed from V and 6 bases from J, the gap between germline ends came to 12 bases. CDR3 amino acids: CASRDQGRNSPLHF. The CDR3 region has the DNA TGTGCCAGCAGGGATCAGGGGCGTAATTCACCCCTCCACTTT.

The chain joins TRBV9 to TRBJ2-7, with a possible D match to TRBD2 (6 bases). Trimming shortened V by 0 bases and J by 3 bases, and 13 bases separated the two germline ends. CDR3 length equals 15 residues. Germline-derived CDR1 and CDR2 are SGDLS and YYNGEE. In nucleotides, the CDR3 is TGTGCCAGCAGCGTAGCTCACGGGGGAGGCTACGAGCAGTACTTC. Its translation is CASSVAHGGGYEQYF.

The genes are TRBV30 and TRBJ2-2, with 10 positions matching TRBD2. Unmatched junction bases numbered 5, after V lost 3 bases and J lost 4 bases. Germline CDR1 GTSNPN, CDR2 SVGIG (reference sequence). The CDR3 covers 15 residues. The DNA of the CDR3 is TGTGCCTGGAGAGCGGGGGGGCGAGTCACCGGGGAGCTGTTTTTT. It codes for CAWRAGGRVTGELFF.

The genes are TRBV5-4 and TRBJ2-7; 11 bases match TRBD2. The CDR3 totals 13 residues. Germline-derived CDR1 and CDR2 are SGHNT and YYREEE (reference sequence). Trimming took 8 bases from V and 2 from J; bases not matched to a gene: 3. Here the CDR3 DNA reads TGTGCCAGTCAGACTAGCGGGACCTACGAGCAGTACTTC. Its translation: CASQTSGTYEQYF.

The chain employs TRBV7-9 and TRBJ1-4; TRBD1 matches 9 bases. Trimming cost V 2 bases and J 5 bases; bases outside gene matches: 3. This CDR3 region has 15 residues. Germline lookup yields CDR1 SEHNR and CDR2 FQNEAQ (reference sequence). The CDR3 DNA sequence: TGTGCCAGCAGCTTAATAGGACAGGGGAATGAAAAACTGTTTTTT. Translation: CASSLIGQGNEKLFF.

A few counts support this clone. The V and J genes are TRBV6-1 and TRBJ1-2, with D possibly matching TRBD1 (5 bases). The V end was cut by 6 bases, the J end by 6 bases, with 17 bases between. Germline V gene lookup returns CDR1 MNHNS and CDR2 SASEGT. The CDR3 loop spans 14 amino acids. The DNA of the CDR3 is TGTGCCAGCAGCCTACGATCCTTGGACAATGGCTACACCTTC. It yields the protein CASSLRSLDNGYTF.

Remarks on this clone: The identical CDR3 is also encoded by other nucleotide sequences in the sample. The genes are TRBV9 and TRBJ2-7, with D tentatively TRBD1 (5 bases). The CDR3 has 15 amino acids. The V end lost 0 bases, the J end lost 3 bases, and 13 bases lay between the germline ends. Germline V CDR1 and CDR2: SGDLS, YYNGEE. CDR3 residues: CASSVATGKGYEQYF. The CDR3 DNA follows: TGTGCCAGCAGCGTAGCCACAGGAAAAGGCTACGAGCAGTACTTC.

J is TRBJ2-3 and V is TRBV9; D not resolved. Trimming cost V 1 base and J 6 bases, with 9 bases left between them. The CDR3 extends over 13 amino acids. CDR1 is SGDLS, CDR2 YYNGEE, per germline. The CDR3 is CASSVSFRDTQYF. CDR3 DNA sequence: TGTGCCAGCAGCGTATCTTTCCGGGATACGCAGTATTTT.

A remark on this clone: One end of the junction is discordant with germline, which a read error may explain. The gene calls are TRBV18 and TRBJ1-1; 9 bases agree with TRBD1. This CDR3 is built from 15 residues. The germline gives CDR1 KGHSH, CDR2 LQKENI. The CDR3 coding sequence is TGTGCCAGCTCACCTAGACAGGGGGAAGACACTAAAGCTTTCTTT. It encodes CASSPRQGEDTKAFF.

This clone showed up just once. The chain combines TRBV5-1 with TRBJ1-4; 9 bases agree with TRBD1. The CDR3 covers 15 residues. J lost 8 bases, V lost 0 bases, and 5 bases had no gene match. Germline lookup yields CDR1 SGHRS and CDR2 YFSETQ. The CDR3 region has the DNA TGCGCCAGCAGCTTGGACAGGGGGCGCGGGGAAAAACTGTTTTTT. Amino acid sequence: CASSLDRGRGEKLFF.

This rearrangement joins TRBV27 to TRBJ1-6; tentative D call: TRBD1 (6 bases). The length of the CDR3 is 15 residues. From germline, CDR1 is MNHEY and CDR2 SMNVEV (reference sequence). Trimming pared 1 base from V and 6 bases from J, leaving 10 bases between. DNA of the CDR3: TGTGCCAGCAGTTTATGGGGGCGGGCTAATTCACCCCTCCACTTT. Translating it yields CASSLWGRANSPLHF.